These T cell receptor beta chains were read from a single sample in a study of molecular identifiers for immune sequencing clone quantification. TCRdb redid the calling of the PCR reads with MiXCR, one entry per CDR3 protein. Of around 470,000 distinct CDR3 sequences listed, roughly 25% are singletons. Sequencing input: naive CD8+ T cells from blood, with Jurkat cell RNA spiked in. All receptors come from a human donor in good health. Some libraries in this study had Jurkat cell RNA spiked in. Each CDR3 is given with its conserved first and last residue. The order of the fields is J gene, D gene, V gene, clone size, CDR3 protein, CDR3 DNA. D genes are given only for firm matches. Where a row states a size, it is once, few, many or the class of an expanded clone; other rows omit it.

>TRBJ2-2|.|TRBV12-3/TRBV12-4|.
CASISGLNTGELFF
TGTGCCAGCATTTCAGGGCTTAACACCGGGGAGCTGTTTTTT
>TRBJ2-7|TRBD2|TRBV6-6|.
CASSATGTSYEQYF
TGTGCCAGCAGTGCCACCGGGACTAGCTACGAGCAGTACTTC
>TRBJ2-3|TRBD2|TRBV11-2|few
CASSLALAGGSDTQYF
TGTGCCAGCAGCTTAGCACTAGCGGGAGGGTCAGATACGCAGTATTTT
>TRBJ2-7|.|TRBV5-4|few
CASSLVVPGSYEQYF
TGTGCCAGCAGCTTGGTCGTTCCGGGCTCCTACGAGCAGTACTTC
>TRBJ2-3|.|TRBV6-5|.
CASTRGHGPGTDTQYF
TGTGCCAGCACTCGCGGTCATGGACCTGGCACAGATACGCAGTATTTT
>TRBJ2-1|TRBD2|TRBV30|.
CAWSVAGGPGGEQFF
TGTGCCTGGAGTGTAGCGGGAGGGCCTGGGGGTGAGCAGTTCTTC
>TRBJ1-1|.|TRBV30|many
CAWSTGHGNTEAFF
TGTGCCTGGAGTACTGGACACGGGAACACTGAAGCTTTCTTT
>TRBJ2-7|.|TRBV14|many
CASSHSDGYYEQYF
TGTGCCAGCAGCCACTCGGACGGATACTACGAGCAGTACTTC
>TRBJ2-3|TRBD2|TRBV12-5|few
CASGLGSGGAKDTQYF
TGTGCTAGTGGTTTGGGTAGCGGGGGGGCCAAAGATACGCAGTATTTT
>TRBJ2-1|.|TRBV7-9|.
CASSGAGDEQFF
TGTGCCAGCAGCGGTGCAGGGGATGAGCAGTTCTTC
>TRBJ2-3|TRBD2|TRBV27|many
CASSWGLANTDTQYF
TGTGCCAGCAGTTGGGGACTAGCGAACACAGATACGCAGTATTTT
>TRBJ2-2|TRBD2|TRBV4-3|.
CASSPKSAGKNTGELFF
TGCGCCAGCAGCCCAAAGTCAGCGGGAAAGAACACCGGGGAGCTGTTTTTT
>TRBJ2-1|TRBD2|TRBV29-1|.
CSVETGTSGRAVVTLNEQLF
TGCAGCGTTGAAACCGGGACTAGCGGGAGGGCCGTCGTCACCCTCAATGAGCAGCTCTTC
>TRBJ2-3|TRBD2|TRBV27|few
CASSERGGRDTQYF
TGTGCCAGCAGTGAGCGGGGGGGCCGAGATACGCAGTATTTT
>TRBJ2-4|.|TRBV12-3/TRBV12-4|many
CASSLGGLNIQYF
TGTGCCAGCAGTTTAGGGGGGCTCAATATTCAGTACTTC
>TRBJ2-7|.|TRBV10-3|few
CAISAGSYEQYF
TGTGCCATCAGTGCGGGGTCCTACGAGCAGTACTTC
>TRBJ1-2|TRBD1|TRBV28|few
CASSSPVPRDRVYGYTF
TGTGCCAGCAGTTCCCCAGTACCGCGGGACAGGGTTTATGGCTACACCTTC
>TRBJ1-3|.|TRBV4-1|once
CASSPPTVGSGWGNTIYF
TGCGCCAGCAGCCCTCCAACCGTTGGATCGGGATGGGGAAACACCATATATTTT
>TRBJ2-2|TRBD2|TRBV9|.
CASSVEVAGGRTGELFF
TGTGCCAGCAGCGTAGAGGTAGCGGGGGGACGTACCGGGGAGCTGTTTTTT
>TRBJ2-1|TRBD2|TRBV7-9|few
CASSDPTSGKYYNEQFF
TGTGCCAGCAGCGATCCAACTAGCGGGAAATACTACAATGAGCAGTTCTTC
>TRBJ2-5|TRBD2|TRBV9|few
CASSVGGSDLQETQYF
TGTGCCAGCAGCGTCGGCGGGAGCGATCTGCAAGAGACCCAGTACTTC
>TRBJ1-4|.|TRBV27|.
CASSFRPPGRELFF
TGTGCCAGCAGTTTTCGCCCACCAGGGAGAGAACTGTTTTTT
>TRBJ2-7|.|TRBV29-1|many
CSVERDNSYEQYF
TGCAGCGTAGAGAGGGACAACTCCTACGAGCAGTACTTC
>TRBJ2-7|.|TRBV5-8|.
CASSLDNRLYYEQYF
TGTGCCAGCAGCTTAGATAACCGGTTGTACTACGAGCAGTACTTC
>TRBJ2-5|TRBD1|TRBV29-1|few
CSVESAGRGPQETQYF
TGCAGCGTTGAATCCGCCGGCAGGGGGCCCCAAGAGACCCAGTACTTC
>TRBJ2-5|TRBD2|TRBV7-2|few
CASSLVRSGGQETQYF
TGTGCCAGCAGCTTAGTCCGATCGGGGGGGCAAGAGACCCAGTACTTC
>TRBJ1-1|.|TRBV6-5|many
CASSYQVRNTEAFF
TGTGCCAGCAGTTACCAGGTTAGGAACACTGAAGCTTTCTTT
>TRBJ1-3|TRBD1|TRBV12-3/TRBV12-4|many
CASSWTGDTIYF
TGTGCCAGCAGTTGGACAGGGGACACCATATATTTT
>TRBJ2-1|TRBD2|TRBV6-5|.
CASSYAGTSGVYNEQFF
TGTGCCAGCAGTTACGCCGGGACTAGCGGGGTTTACAATGAGCAGTTCTTC
>TRBJ2-3|.|TRBV24-1|few
CATSDLPGTTDTQYF
TGTGCCACCAGTGATTTGCCCGGGACCACAGATACGCAGTATTTT
>TRBJ2-7|.|TRBV6-5|few
CASSSGFEGLTSYEQYF
TGTGCCAGCAGTTCGGGGTTTGAAGGACTGACTTCCTACGAGCAGTACTTC
>TRBJ2-3|.|TRBV12-3/TRBV12-4|many
CASSSSYGASTDTQYF
TGTGCCAGCAGTTCCAGTTACGGAGCTAGCACAGATACGCAGTATTTT